This entry concerns a single T cell receptor beta chain. The antigen is not known. The sample is drawn from a study of cytomegalovirus exposure and HLA in healthy donors. General study findings and limits: The study listed some 160 cytomegalovirus-associated TCR beta chains.

The germline V gene encodes CDR1 SGHAT and CDR2 FQNNGV. Trimming took 4 bases from V and 9 from J, leaving 10 bases between them. The CDR3 sequence is 12 residues long. Primers for the PCR totalled 60 Vbeta and 13 Jbeta. This table comes from immunoSEQ multiplex PCR, and its TCRdb copy is limited to in-frame clones, with some not included. The sample has 150,000 to 200,000 clones; around 68% are singletons. The clonotype originates from a man aged 45-65 years in good health and CMV-seronegative. V gene TRBV11-2 combines with J gene TRBJ2-1; the D is unclear. Sequencing used PBMCs. The CDR3 is CASSSTRLEQFF. The CDR3 DNA sequence: TGTGCCAGCAGCTCTACCCGTCTTGAGCAGTTCTTC.